One sample yielded the 13 T cell receptor beta chains listed below, sequenced in a study of liver allograft versus peripheral blood T cells. Study-level background: Intrahepatic T cell receptor repertoires from transplanted livers were compared against repertoires in recipients' peripheral blood.

TCRdb independently ran MiXCR on the reads; one entry per CDR3 protein. The table shows several thousand distinct CDR3 sequences, with around a sixth occurring only once. Receptors originate from a human patient who had a liver transplant. Some T cells may originate from the graft donor.

This clonotype was detected a few times. The chain links TRBV20-1 to TRBJ2-5, with TRBD2 as a possible D gene (7 bases). Germline CDR1 reads DFQATT; CDR2 reads SNEGSKA (reference sequence). CDR3 length: 15 amino acids. V was trimmed by 5 bases and J by 2 bases, leaving 18 bases between them. The chain's CDR3 is CSAPPWGGPQETQYF. Written as DNA, the CDR3 is TGCAGTGCTCCCCCTTGGGGGGGGCCTCAAGAGACCCAGTACTTC.

The gene calls are TRBV30 and TRBJ2-6; a weak D match, TRBD2 (5 bases). V was shortened by 7 bases and J by 0 bases, with 13 bases between the two germline ends. Germline V gives CDR1 GTSNPN, CDR2 SVGIG (reference sequence). The CDR3 has 15 amino acids. CDR3 sequence: CASTDGNSGANVLTF. The CDR3 region has the DNA TGTGCCTCCACGGACGGGAACTCTGGGGCCAACGTCCTGACTTTC.

This rearrangement joins TRBV28 to TRBJ2-3; D not certain. The CDR3 totals 14 residues. V was pared by 5 bases and J by 4 bases, with 13 bases between. Germline-derived CDR1 and CDR2 are MDHEN and SYDVKM. The CDR3 reads CASSPISFSDTQYF. CDR3 coding DNA: TGTGCCAGCAGTCCCATTTCATTTTCAGATACGCAGTATTTT.

This clonotype is judged medium-sized (0.01 to 0.1%). The V and J genes are TRBV7-9 and TRBJ1-1; D perhaps matches TRBD1 (5 bases). Trimming removed 1 base at V and 3 bases at J, with 15 bases between. The CDR3 is made up of 16 amino acids. Per germline, CDR1 SEHNR and CDR2 FQNEAQ (reference sequence). CDR3 nucleotide sequence: TGTGCCAGCAGCTTAGAAGTGGGGGGGATGGACACTGAAGCTTTCTTT. This sequence encodes CASSLEVGGMDTEAFF.

This clonotype is termed medium-sized (0.01 to 0.1%). The V call is TRBV6-1, the J call TRBJ1-2, with 9 bases identical to TRBD1. The CDR3 consists of 13 residues. Germline lookup yields CDR1 MNHNS and CDR2 SASEGT. The ends lost 6 bases at V and 8 bases at J; junction bases unmatched: 7. The CDR3 DNA reads as TGTGCCAGCAGCCCTGGACAGGGGACAGGCTACACCTTC. Translating gives CASSPGQGTGYTF.

Sample share makes this clonotype medium-sized (0.01 to 0.1%). V is TRBV10-3 and J is TRBJ1-1; D is possibly TRBD1 (6 bases). Germline V CDR1 and CDR2: ENHRY, SYGVKD. The CDR3 is made up of 16 amino acids. Between the trimmed V and J ends, which lost 4 bases and 1 base, there was a span of 16 bases. The CDR3 here is CAISGGMGRGNTEAFF. Written as DNA, the CDR3 is TGTGCCATCAGTGGAGGAATGGGCAGGGGGAACACTGAAGCTTTCTTT.

This clonotype was seen a few times. The chain joins TRBV20-1 to TRBJ1-2, with D unclear. There are 12 residues in the CDR3. Per the germline V gene, CDR1 is DFQATT and CDR2 is SNEGSKA (reference sequence). Trimming took 7 bases from V and 2 from J, leaving 11 bases between them. CDR3 nucleotides: TGCAGTGTTTACCAGACGAACTATGGCTACACCTTC. It encodes CSVYQTNYGYTF.

V gene TRBV2 combines with J gene TRBJ1-2, with no clear D. Trimming left V 2 bases short and J 0 bases short, with 7 bases between. CDR1 SNHLY and CDR2 FYNNEI come from the germline V gene. The CDR3 has 14 amino acids. The CDR3 spells CASSETGTNYGYTF. CDR3 in DNA: TGTGCCAGCAGTGAAACGGGAACTAACTATGGCTACACCTTC.

Judged by abundance, this clonotype is medium-sized (0.01 to 0.1%). The chain carries TRBV13 and TRBJ1-1; D may be TRBD1 (5 bases). The CDR3 contains 13 residues. Germline assignment: CDR1 PRHDT and CDR2 FYEKMQ (reference sequence). Trimming removed 2 bases from V and 6 bases from J, with 10 bases in between. CDR3 coding DNA: TGTGCCAGCAGCTTACTTGGGGGGGCTGAAGCTTTCTTT. Its translation: CASSLLGGAEAFF. Combining the CDR3 with reference TRBV13 and TRBJ1-1 gives the whole variable domain AAGVIQSPRHLIKEKRETATLKCYPIPRHDTVYWYQQGPGQDPQFLISFYEKMQSDKGSIPDRFSAQQFSDYHSELNMSSLELGDSALYFCASSLLGGAEAFFGQGTRLTVV.

This clonotype is classed as medium-sized. The V call is TRBV18, the J call TRBJ2-4, with D unclear. The V and J ends lost 4 bases and 0 bases respectively, with 4 bases between them. In germline, CDR1 is KGHSH, CDR2 LQKENI. This CDR3 has 13 amino acids. CDR3 bases: TGTGCCAGCTCACAGTCAGCCAAAAACATTCAGTACTTC. Translating gives CASSQSAKNIQYF.

Concerning this clonotype itself: A read error may explain this, as a much larger clone is one base away. The chain combines TRBV6-5 with TRBJ1-1; D not resolved. The CDR3 covers 14 residues. The germline V gene encodes CDR1 MNHEY and CDR2 SVGAGI. Here the CDR3 DNA reads TGTGCCAGCAGTTACGCGCCGGGAAGGACTGTAGCTTTCTTT. Protein product: CASSYAPGRTVAFF.

This clonotype was seen at least ten times. The chain recombines TRBV12-3 or TRBV12-4 with TRBJ2-7, with D tentatively TRBD2 (7 bases). CDR3 length: 14 amino acids. V dropped 7 bases and J dropped 5 bases, with 18 bases sitting between them. CDR3 sequence: CASTKGGDTHEQYF. The DNA for the CDR3 is TGTGCCAGCACCAAGGGGGGGGATACGCACGAGCAGTACTTC.

This clonotype is categorized as medium-sized (0.01 to 0.1%). The chain has TRBV10-3 and TRBJ1-5; D is unclear. Germline CDR1 ENHRY, CDR2 SYGVKD. Trimming stripped 5 bases from V and 4 bases from J, with 6 bases between. This CDR3 comprises 12 residues. CDR3 nucleotides: TGTGCCATCAGTAATTCTAATCAGCCCCAGCATTTT. Encoded protein: CAISNSNQPQHF.